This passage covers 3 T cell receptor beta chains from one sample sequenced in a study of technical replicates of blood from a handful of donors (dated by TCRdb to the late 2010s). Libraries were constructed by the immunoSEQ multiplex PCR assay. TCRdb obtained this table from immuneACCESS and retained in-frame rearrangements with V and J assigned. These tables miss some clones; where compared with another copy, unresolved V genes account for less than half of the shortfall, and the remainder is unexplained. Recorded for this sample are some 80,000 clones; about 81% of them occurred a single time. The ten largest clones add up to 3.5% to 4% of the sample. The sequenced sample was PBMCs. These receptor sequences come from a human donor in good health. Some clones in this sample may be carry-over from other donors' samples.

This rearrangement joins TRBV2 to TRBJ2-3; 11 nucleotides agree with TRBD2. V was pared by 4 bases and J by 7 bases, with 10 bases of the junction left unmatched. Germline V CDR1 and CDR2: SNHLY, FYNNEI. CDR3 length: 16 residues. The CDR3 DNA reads TGTGCCAGCAGTGGCGCTAGCGGGGGGCTTGCGAATACGCAGTATTTT. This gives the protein CASSGASGGLANTQYF. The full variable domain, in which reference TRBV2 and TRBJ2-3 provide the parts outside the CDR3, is EPEVTQTPSHQVTQMGQEVILRCVPISNHLYFYWYRQILGQKVEFLVSFYNNEISEKSEIFDDQFSVERPDGSNFTLKIRSTKLEDSAMYFCASSGASGGLANTQYFGPGTRLTVL.

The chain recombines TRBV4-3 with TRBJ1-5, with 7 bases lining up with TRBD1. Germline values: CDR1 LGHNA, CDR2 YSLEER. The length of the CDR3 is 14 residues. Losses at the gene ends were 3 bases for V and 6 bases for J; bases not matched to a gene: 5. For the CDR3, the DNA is TGCGCCAGCAGCCATAGTCCAGGGGGTCAGCCCCAGCATTTT. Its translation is CASSHSPGGQPQHF.

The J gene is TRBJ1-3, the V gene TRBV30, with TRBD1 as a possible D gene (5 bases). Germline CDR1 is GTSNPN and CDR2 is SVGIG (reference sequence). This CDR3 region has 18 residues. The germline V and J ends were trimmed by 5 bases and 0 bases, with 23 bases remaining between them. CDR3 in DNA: TGTGCCTGGGACCTTAAGGGCCGGACATCAGCCTCTGGAAACACCATATATTTT. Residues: CAWDLKGRTSASGNTIYF.